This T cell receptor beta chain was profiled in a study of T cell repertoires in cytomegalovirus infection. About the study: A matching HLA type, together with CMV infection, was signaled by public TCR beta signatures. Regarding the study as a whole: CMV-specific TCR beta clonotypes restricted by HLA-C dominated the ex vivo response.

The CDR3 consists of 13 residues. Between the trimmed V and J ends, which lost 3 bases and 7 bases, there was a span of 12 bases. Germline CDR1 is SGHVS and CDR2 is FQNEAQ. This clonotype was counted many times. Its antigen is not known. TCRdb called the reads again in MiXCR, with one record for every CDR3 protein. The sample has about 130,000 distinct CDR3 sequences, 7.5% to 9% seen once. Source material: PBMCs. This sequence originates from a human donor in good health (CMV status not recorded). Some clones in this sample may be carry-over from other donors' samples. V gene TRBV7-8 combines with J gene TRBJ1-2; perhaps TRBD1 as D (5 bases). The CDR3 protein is CASSLEGVPGYTF. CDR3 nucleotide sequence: TGTGCCAGCAGCTTGGAAGGGGTCCCTGGCTACACCTTC. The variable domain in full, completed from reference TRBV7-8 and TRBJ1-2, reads GAGVSQSPRYKVAKRGQDVALRCDPISGHVSLFWYQQALGQGPEFLTYFQNEAQLDKSGLPSDRFFAERPEGSVSTLKIQRTQQEDSAVYLCASSLEGVPGYTFGSGTRLTVV.